The next 3 T cell receptor beta chains were all read from a single sample in a study of T-cell reconstitution after alpha-beta-depleted transplantation in children. Whole-study findings and limits: At one year after transplant, newly produced T cells mostly accounted for T-cell counts and diversity.

Their antigens remain unidentified. Unique molecular identifiers were built into the TCRbeta library. One entry per CDR3 protein, called by TCRdb with MiXCR from the PCR reads. The sample includes about 290,000 distinct CDR3 sequences, less than 9.5% of them seen just once. Sequences were derived from peripheral blood, sampled 360 days after TCRalphabeta/CD19-depleted stem cell transplant. Source of these receptors: a female patient between 2 and 15 years old who had a stem cell transplant for Fanconi anemia, so the T cells may come from the graft donor.

This clonotype has at least ten counts. The CDR3 loop is CAISAQETQYF. DNA for the CDR3: TGTGCCATCAGTGCGCAAGAGACCCAGTACTTC. V gene TRBV10-3 combines with J gene TRBJ2-5; unclear D gene. The germline V gene encodes CDR1 ENHRY and CDR2 SYGVKD. Trimming removed 4 bases from V and 2 bases from J, with 2 bases in between. This CDR3 region has 11 residues.

The rearrangement uses TRBV2 and TRBJ2-7; TRBD2 is a possible D gene (6 bases). V was clipped by 8 bases and J by 2 bases, with 13 bases between them. Germline CDR1 reads SNHLY; CDR2 reads FYNNEI. This CDR3 comprises 13 residues. CDR3 loop: CASEEGKAYEQYF. The CDR3, as DNA: TGTGCCAGCGAGGAGGGAAAAGCCTACGAGCAGTACTTC.

The table lists this clonotype with many counts. This chain joins TRBV6-5 and TRBJ2-2; D is unresolved. The V gene lost 2 bases and the J gene lost 7 bases, with 8 bases spanning the gap. This CDR3 has 13 amino acids. CDR1 and CDR2 (germline): MNHEY, SVGAGI. CDR3 sequence: CASSYLPVGELFF. The CDR3 DNA is TGTGCCAGCAGTTACCTGCCGGTCGGGGAGCTGTTTTTT.